A single sample gave rise to the 25 T cell receptor beta chains below, sequenced in a study of T cells in Graves' hyperthyroidism and ophthalmopathy. Authors of the study amplified TCR beta CDR3 regions from RNA transcripts. First-round RT-PCR targeting the TCR CDR3 was performed with the HTBI primer set. TCRdb passed the multiplex PCR reads through MiXCR, listing each CDR3 protein once. The sample includes some 570,000 distinct CDR3 sequences, under 20% of them seen just once. Sequencing input: blood. The receptor source for this set is a woman aged 18-30 years with Graves' ophthalmopathy.

This clonotype was recorded at least ten times. The chain recombines TRBV18 with TRBJ2-1; weak D call: TRBD2 (5 bases). Germline CDR1 and CDR2: KGHSH and LQKENI. Between the trimmed V and J ends, which lost 3 bases and 15 bases, there was a span of 15 bases. This CDR3 is 12 amino acids long. Here the CDR3 DNA reads TGTGCCAGCTCACCGAGCGGTAGTTATTGGTTCTTC. Translating gives CASSPSGSYWFF.

A few counts support this clonotype. The chain couples TRBV20-1 to TRBJ1-5; D possibly corresponds to TRBD1 (5 bases). This CDR3 is 14 amino acids long. V dropped 3 bases and J dropped 3 bases, with 12 bases sitting between them. Germline assignment: CDR1 DFQATT and CDR2 SNEGSKA (reference sequence). CDR3 DNA: TGCAGTGCTAGGTCGGGCAGGGACAATCAGCCCCAGCATTTT. This sequence encodes CSARSGRDNQPQHF.

This clonotype was observed a few times. The V and J genes are TRBV20-1 and TRBJ2-3; unclear D gene. There are 11 residues in the CDR3. Per the germline V gene, CDR1 is DFQATT and CDR2 is SNEGSKA (reference sequence). The V gene lost 3 bases and the J gene lost 0 bases, with 1 base spanning the gap. For the CDR3, the DNA is TGCAGTGCTAGGAGCACAGATACGCAGTATTTT. This codes for CSARSTDTQYF.

The chain uses TRBV20-1 and TRBJ1-2; no clear D. The CDR3 runs 12 residues. Germline CDR1 is DFQATT and CDR2 is SNEGSKA (reference sequence). The V end lost 3 bases, the J end lost 8 bases, and 13 bases lay between the germline ends. The CDR3 protein is CSASSELVGYTF. Here the CDR3 DNA reads TGCAGTGCTAGTTCGGAACTGGTGGGCTACACCTTC.

This clonotype was picked up many times. The J gene is TRBJ2-7, the V gene TRBV27, with D perhaps TRBD1 (6 bases). This CDR3 is built from 21 residues. Trimming left V 3 bases short and J 0 bases short, with 30 bases between. Germline values: CDR1 MNHEY, CDR2 SMNVEV (reference sequence). CDR3 DNA sequence: TGTGCCAGCAGTTTTCCCACGGTGGACAGCCGGACCAGACAGAGCTCCTACGAGCAGTACTTC. Encoded protein: CASSFPTVDSRTRQSSYEQYF.

This clonotype was seen ten or more times. The chain has TRBV29-1 and TRBJ2-3; 15 bases are a match to TRBD2. Germline V gene data show CDR1 as SQVTM and CDR2 as ANQGSEA. There are 16 residues in the CDR3. After removal of 6 bases from V and 3 bases from J, the junction contained 7 bases not matched to a gene. The CDR3 nucleotides read TGCAGCGTCACCGGGACTAGCGGGGGGCGTACAGATACGCAGTATTTT. It specifies CSVTGTSGGRTDTQYF.

The sample holds a few counts of this clonotype. Its ends do not fully match the called genes, so a read error is possible. The chain uses TRBV4-2 and TRBJ2-1; TRBD2 matches at 9 bases. The CDR3 contains 15 residues. Germline assignment: CDR1 LGHNA and CDR2 YNFKEQ. CDR3 amino acids: CASRQDSGRHNEQFF. CDR3 sequence (DNA): TGTGCCAGCAGACAAGATAGCGGGAGACACAATGAGCAGTTCTTC.

The chain couples TRBV4-1 to TRBJ1-1, with D tentatively TRBD1 (6 bases). The CDR3 covers 17 residues. Germline assignment: CDR1 MGHRA and CDR2 YSYEKL. The V and J ends lost 4 bases and 1 base respectively, with 19 bases between them. CDR3 in amino acids: CASSPFTGIARNTEAFF. Written as DNA, the CDR3 is TGCGCCAGCAGCCCCTTTACAGGGATAGCAAGGAACACTGAAGCTTTCTTT.

This clonotype was observed a few times. The gene calls are TRBV28 and TRBJ2-3; D not certain. Germline-derived CDR1 and CDR2 are MDHEN and SYDVKM. The germline V and J ends were trimmed by 7 bases and 4 bases, with 12 bases remaining between them. The length of the CDR3 is 13 residues. CDR3 amino acids: CASTPTWPDTQYF. CDR3 nucleotide sequence: TGTGCCAGCACGCCGACTTGGCCAGATACGCAGTATTTT.

The chain couples TRBV28 to TRBJ2-3; 10 bases align to TRBD2. CDR1 is MDHEN, CDR2 SYDVKM, per germline. The CDR3 length is 17 residues. Trimming removed 4 bases from V and 5 bases from J; junction bases left unmatched: 12. The CDR3 reads CASSSTPAGGPGDTQYF. DNA of the CDR3: TGTGCCAGCAGTTCCACGCCAGCGGGGGGGCCAGGAGATACGCAGTATTTT. The whole variable domain, remainder taken from reference TRBV28 and TRBJ2-3, is DVKVTQSSRYLVKRTGEKVFLECVQDMDHENMFWYRQDPGLGLRLIYFSYDVKMKEKGDIPEGYSVSREKKERFSLILESASTNQTSMYLCASSSTPAGGPGDTQYFGPGTRLTVL.

This clonotype was seen repeatedly, ten times or more. The V gene is TRBV7-2, the J gene TRBJ1-4, with D possibly matching TRBD1 (5 bases). Trimming took off 1 base at V and 0 bases at J, with 24 bases between the two ends. The CDR3 contains 21 residues. Germline assignment: CDR1 SGHTA and CDR2 FQGNSA. DNA for the CDR3: TGTGCCAGCAGCTTAGATGGTGGGCCGTGGGACCACCCTTCAACTAATGAAAAACTGTTTTTT. As protein: CASSLDGGPWDHPSTNEKLFF.

This clonotype was seen only a few times. The rearrangement joins TRBV5-1 to TRBJ2-7, with D possibly TRBD1 on 5 matching bases. The V gene lost 4 bases and the J gene lost 2 bases, with 13 bases spanning the gap. CDR3 length: 14 amino acids. Germline V gene data show CDR1 as SGHRS and CDR2 as YFSETQ. The CDR3 sequence: CASSIDRGPYEQYF. Written as DNA, the CDR3 is TGCGCCAGCAGCATTGACAGAGGCCCCTACGAGCAGTACTTC.

There are a few counts of this clonotype. This chain uses TRBV19 with TRBJ2-7; possibly TRBD2 for D (5 bases). Trimming removed 4 bases from V and 7 bases from J, with 11 bases in between. Germline CDR1 and CDR2: LNHDA and SQIVND (reference sequence). The CDR3 sequence is 12 residues long. The CDR3 DNA follows: TGTGCCAGTAGTAGCTTTGGGGAGGAGCAGTACTTC. Protein: CASSSFGEEQYF.

This clonotype came up many times. The V call is TRBV28, the J call TRBJ2-3, with D tentatively TRBD2 (5 bases). V was trimmed by 6 bases and J by 4 bases, leaving 17 bases between them. The CDR3 extends over 15 amino acids. Germline loops: CDR1 MDHEN, CDR2 SYDVKM. CDR3 nucleotides: TGTGCCAGCAGAGTCTCCGGGATCTTCCCAGATACGCAGTATTTT. Translating gives CASRVSGIFPDTQYF.

The chain uses TRBV15 and TRBJ1-5, with unresolved D. Trimming stripped 1 base from V and 6 bases from J, with 7 bases between. Germline lookup yields CDR1 LNHNV and CDR2 YYDKDF (reference sequence). The CDR3 covers 13 residues. The DNA for the CDR3 is TGTGCCACCAGCAGAGTTCGAGGTCAGCCCCAGCATTTT. Translating it yields CATSRVRGQPQHF.

This clonotype has at least ten counts. At one boundary the junction diverges from the germline segment, which might be a read error. The J gene is TRBJ2-1, the V gene TRBV28; TRBD2 matches 7 bases. The CDR3 has 17 residues. Germline V gene sequence: CDR1 MDHEN, CDR2 SYDVKM. The CDR3 DNA sequence: TGTGCCAGCAGTTTGGATCCACTAGCGACAGTCAACAATGAGCGGTTCTTC. Amino acid sequence: CASSLDPLATVNNERFF. Combining the CDR3 with reference TRBV28 and TRBJ2-1 gives the whole variable domain DVKVTQSSRYLVKRTGEKVFLECVQDMDHENMFWYRQDPGLGLRLIYFSYDVKMKEKGDIPEGYSVSREKKERFSLILESASTNQTSMYLCASSLDPLATVNNERFFGPGTRLTVL.

This clonotype was seen ten or more times. V usage is TRBV28 and J usage is TRBJ1-2; TRBD1 might be the D (5 bases). CDR3 size: 14 residues. Germline V gene data show CDR1 as MDHEN and CDR2 as SYDVKM. Trimming cost V 8 bases and J 1 base, with 14 bases left between them. CDR3 sequence reads: CASGEQAFNYGYTF. CDR3 DNA: TGTGCCAGCGGGGAACAGGCGTTTAACTATGGCTACACCTTC.

This clonotype was recorded at least ten times. The gene calls are TRBV28 and TRBJ2-3; 14 nucleotides agree with TRBD2. This CDR3 has 16 residues. The V and J ends lost 3 bases and 4 bases, in that order; junction bases with no gene match: 3. CDR1 is MDHEN and CDR2 is SYDVKM in the germline V gene. The chain's CDR3 is CASSLRGLAGADTQYF. The CDR3 DNA reads as TGTGCCAGCAGTTTGAGGGGACTAGCGGGAGCAGATACGCAGTATTTT.

About this clonotype itself: The junction departs from germline at one end; a sequencing error may be responsible. The gene calls are TRBV7-2 and TRBJ2-3; D might be TRBD2 (5 bases). The CDR3 is 13 residues long. CDR1 and CDR2 (germline): SGHTA, FQGNSA. CDR3: CAGSPRTPTSQYF. The CDR3 coding sequence is TGTGCCGGCAGCCCACGGACTCCCACTTCGCAGTATTTT.

This clonotype was observed a handful of times. J is TRBJ2-7 and V is TRBV29-1; 9 bases fit TRBD1. The CDR3 runs to 13 residues. J lost 2 bases, V lost 3 bases, and 2 bases had no gene match. Germline CDR1 and CDR2: SQVTM and ANQGSEA. In DNA form, the CDR3 reads TGCAGCGTTGAGGGACAGGGAACCTACGAGCAGTACTTC. Its translation is CSVEGQGTYEQYF.

The V call is TRBV6-1, the J call TRBJ2-1, with a possible D match to TRBD1 (6 bases). The V end was cut by 6 bases, the J end by 0 bases, with 12 bases between. Per the germline V gene, CDR1 is MNHNS and CDR2 is SASEGT. This CDR3 contains 15 residues. The DNA for the CDR3 is TGTGCCAGCAGGCGACAGGAGAGCTCCTACAATGAGCAGTTCTTC. It is translated as CASRRQESSYNEQFF.

This clonotype occurred many times. The chain recombines TRBV2 with TRBJ2-3; TRBD2 matches at 8 bases. The CDR3 loop spans 17 amino acids. V gave up 3 bases and J gave up 2 bases; unmatched junction bases: 10. From germline, CDR1 is SNHLY and CDR2 FYNNEI. CDR3 nucleotide sequence: TGTGCCAGCAGTGATCCTAGATTAGCGGGGATCACAGATACGCAGTATTTT. This codes for CASSDPRLAGITDTQYF.

At least ten counts were recorded for this clonotype. The chain has TRBV28 and TRBJ1-5, with D possibly TRBD1 on 6 matching bases. V lost 6 bases and J lost 4, with 19 bases in between. The CDR3 is 16 amino acids. Germline CDR1 MDHEN, CDR2 SYDVKM. CDR3 in DNA: TGTGCCAGCAGCCACACGGCCGGCAGGGGTAATCAGCCCCAGCATTTT. Encoded protein: CASSHTAGRGNQPQHF.

The gene calls are TRBV18 and TRBJ2-2; D gene ambiguous. Germline CDR1 reads KGHSH; CDR2 reads LQKENI. V lost 4 bases and J lost 5, with 20 bases in between. The CDR3 is made up of 17 amino acids. The CDR3 loop is CASSLVTSRVTTGELFF. The CDR3 DNA reads TGTGCCAGCTCACTGGTTACCTCCAGAGTAACTACCGGGGAGCTGTTTTTT.

Many counts were recorded for this clonotype. The J gene is TRBJ2-6, the V gene TRBV28, with D unclear. Trimming cost V 6 bases and J 0 bases, with 3 bases left between them. The CDR3 has 13 residues. The V gene's germline CDR1 is MDHEN and CDR2 SYDVKM. The CDR3 DNA follows: TGTGCCAGCAGAGCCTCTGGGGCCAACGTCCTGACTTTC. Its protein is CASRASGANVLTF. Filled out from reference TRBV28 and TRBJ2-6, the complete variable domain reads DVKVTQSSRYLVKRTGEKVFLECVQDMDHENMFWYRQDPGLGLRLIYFSYDVKMKEKGDIPEGYSVSREKKERFSLILESASTNQTSMYLCASRASGANVLTFGAGSRLTVL.